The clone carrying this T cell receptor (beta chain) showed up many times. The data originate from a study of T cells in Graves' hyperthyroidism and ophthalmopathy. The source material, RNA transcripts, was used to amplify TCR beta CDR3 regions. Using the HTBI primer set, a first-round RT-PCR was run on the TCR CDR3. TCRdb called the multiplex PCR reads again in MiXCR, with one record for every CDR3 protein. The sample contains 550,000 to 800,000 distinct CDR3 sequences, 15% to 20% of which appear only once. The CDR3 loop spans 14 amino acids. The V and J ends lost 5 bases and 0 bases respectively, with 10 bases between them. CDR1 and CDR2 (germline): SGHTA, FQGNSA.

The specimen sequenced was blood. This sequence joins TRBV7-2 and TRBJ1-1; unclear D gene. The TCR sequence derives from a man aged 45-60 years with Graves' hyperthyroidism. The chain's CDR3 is CASSPKGLNTEAFF. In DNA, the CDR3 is TGTGCCAGCAGCCCAAAAGGATTGAACACTGAAGCTTTCTTT.